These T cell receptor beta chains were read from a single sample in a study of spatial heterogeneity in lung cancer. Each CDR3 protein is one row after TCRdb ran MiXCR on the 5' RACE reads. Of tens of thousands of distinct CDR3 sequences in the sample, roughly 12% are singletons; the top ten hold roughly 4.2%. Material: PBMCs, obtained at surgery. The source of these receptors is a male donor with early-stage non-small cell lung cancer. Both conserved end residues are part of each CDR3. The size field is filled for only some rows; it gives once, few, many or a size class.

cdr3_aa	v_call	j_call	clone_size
CSVPGLTSSYNEQFF	TRBV29-1	TRBJ2-1	few
CASSQGFSYNEQFF	TRBV18	TRBJ2-1	many
CASSSIAGPSYEQYF	TRBV5-1	TRBJ2-7	many
CASSQDSSGTIHNEQFF	TRBV3-1	TRBJ2-1	.
CASSPISYNEQFF	TRBV9	TRBJ2-1	once
CAIRTGEGLTGELFF	TRBV10-3	TRBJ2-2	.
CASGITYNEQFF	TRBV14	TRBJ2-1	many
CASGLGQGADSPLHF	TRBV12-5	TRBJ1-6	few
CSVEGGEVNTEAFF	TRBV29-1	TRBJ1-1	few
CSVERTANTEAFF	TRBV29-1	TRBJ1-1	many
CSAPWGTSGSYEQYF	TRBV20-1	TRBJ2-7	.
CASSLNQPQHF	TRBV2	TRBJ1-5	.
CASSDADGELFF	TRBV2	TRBJ2-2	many
CASRGGQGDNQPQHF	TRBV6-1	TRBJ1-5	.
CASSSPGTGEGDTQYF	TRBV27	TRBJ2-3	few
CASSSSTPNYGYTF	TRBV2	TRBJ1-2	few
CAWSVTASPQINQPQHF	TRBV30	TRBJ1-5	many
CASSHRTENQPQHF	TRBV6-2/TRBV6-3	TRBJ1-5	few
CASSPRTPSTGELFF	TRBV5-8	TRBJ2-2	few
CASSPNEAQGATEQYF	TRBV18	TRBJ2-7	.
CASSLLLAPNTGELFF	TRBV7-2	TRBJ2-2	.
CASSLPGSHSEQYF	TRBV5-5	TRBJ2-7	.
CAISDLAGGTGDTQYF	TRBV10-3	TRBJ2-3	.